This record covers a single TCR beta chain. This sample stems from a study of OX40 agonist ivuxolimab in advanced cancers. Study overall: Patient treatment consisted of intravenous ivuxolimab administration every 2 weeks at 0.01 to 10 mg/kg. Allowance was made for prior anti-PD-1, anti-PD-L1 or anti-CTLA-4 therapy, and roughly 39% had some. Three partial responders included one hepatocellular carcinoma patient and two cutaneous melanoma patients.

Sequencing was performed with immunoSEQ multiplex PCR; in TCRdb, only in-frame clones are kept and a portion is missing. The table includes 99,000 or so clones, approximately 94% detected once. The sequence was collected from an adult with an advanced solid tumor such as melanoma, head and neck, liver or kidney cancer. Source: CD4+ or CD8+ T cells sorted from blood, taken in a trial of the OX40 agonist ivuxolimab.

CDR3 amino acids: CASTLSGNWDEQFF. In DNA form, the CDR3 reads TGTGCCAGCACCCTAAGTGGAAATTGGGATGAGCAGTTCTTC. The gene calls are TRBV28 and TRBJ2-1; D remains ambiguous. The CDR3 covers 14 residues. CDR1 and CDR2 from the germline V gene are MDHEN and SYDVKM. Deletions cut 7 bases from V and 8 bases from J, with 18 bases between.